This T cell receptor beta chain was captured by sequencing in a study of tumor-infiltrating lymphocytes in primary liver carcinoma (dated by TCRdb to 2016 to 2017). In the study overall: Hepatocellular carcinoma (four) or combined HCC and intrahepatic cholangiocarcinoma (one) was present in the five patients, who were three men and two women aged 30 to 69 years. The study combined TCRbeta repertoire sequencing, expression microarrays and whole-exome sequencing across five regions of each liver tumor, with adjacent normal tissue and blood. High reproducibility was observed for the technical replicate repertoires, with mean shared-clone rates approximately 0.92 and correlation coefficients above 0.95. Tumors of the five patients were stage T1-T3 N0M0 with maximum diameters of 4.2 to 10 cm. Agilent mRNA microarray profiling was performed on the 20 to 25 tumor region samples to relate TCRbeta repertoire diversity to the local molecular phenotype. A total of 35 or so specimens from 5 patients, comprising 25 or so tumor regions, 5 adjacent noncancerous liver tissues and 5 peripheral blood samples, were covered by TCRbeta repertoire sequencing. Each sample produced roughly 3.5 to 7.5 million productive TCRbeta reads, and read depth showed no significant difference between tissue types.

Total RNA and DNA were co-extracted from about 19-30 mg of bulk tissue with the AllPrep DNA/RNA mini kit, without cell sorting. Surgical resection was performed in China between late 2015 and 2016 on a handful of patients with histopathologically diagnosed primary liver carcinoma. Chronic HBV infection was present in the patients, and the patients were treatment-naive at sampling. Five spatially separated regions were sampled per tumor: superior, inferior, left-lateral and right-lateral poles, plus the tumor centre. Histology showed that every tumor sample contained more than 80% viable tumor cells. Fresh tumor and adjacent tissue pieces were bisected; one half was stored in RNAlater at -80°C, the other sent for histology. Details on this clonotype: Its antigen specificity is not known. One end of the junction is discordant with germline, which a read error may explain.

A constant-region primer and ProtoScript II reverse transcriptase were used to reverse-transcribe TCRbeta-specific cDNA from about 500 ng total RNA. Three nested multiplex PCR rounds, following a slightly modified ARM-PCR procedure, were used to build the TCRbeta libraries. Multiplex TRBV1-TRBV30 forward primers and a Cbeta reverse primer were used in the first two PCR rounds, each of which was run for around 9 cycles. A final 25-cycle PCR with Deep VentR polymerase added sample barcodes and Illumina adapters. Before sequencing, amplicons of 200-500 bp were purified from gel using a QIAquick gel extraction kit. An Illumina HiSeq 2500 was used to sequence the TCRbeta amplicons, generating 250-bp paired-end reads. The study's processing was this. Trimmomatic v0.33 was used to quality-trim the reads, and FLASH v1.2.11 was used to merge paired reads so that full CDR3 sequences could be recovered. V, D and J germline segments were assigned to the rearranged TCRbeta sequences by MiGEC v1.2.1b. VDJtools v1.0.0 computed clonotype statistics and Shannon-Wiener diversity indices. Except for diversity analysis, only each sample's 250 most abundant clonotypes were used in subsequent analyses to reduce sampling bias. TCRdb's own reprocessing of the public reads used fastp at Q25 and MiXCR and kept productive beta chains. Each record represents a unique CDR3 protein, reported with the most common genes and DNA among its rows. The V and J calls come from TCRdb's annotation, not from the publication. This sample has roughly 78,000 distinct CDR3 sequences in its table, and over 55% of those were observed once. In total, the top ten clones hold roughly 15% of the sample.

Overall study results and their limits: Compared with blood, tumors had a significantly larger share of the repertoire taken up by the top 250 clones (p = 0.039). With just a handful of patients in the study, the authors point out that the findings should be validated in a larger study. Only roughly 7-24% of top clones appeared in all five regions of a tumor, which suggests that tumor-infiltrating T cells are spatially heterogeneous. Only the TCR beta chain was sequenced, which likely underestimates true repertoire diversity because unpaired alpha chains were not captured. Pairs of tumor regions showed greater repertoire overlap (mean about 35%) than tumor-adjacent pairs (roughly 17%) or tumor-blood pairs (approximately 15%), which is consistent with antigen-driven expansion. Because the samples were bulk and unsorted, CD4+ and CD8+ T cell repertoires could not be compared.

The germline V gene yields MNHNS for CDR1 and SASEGT for CDR2. Its CDR3 holds 14 amino acids, cysteine through phenylalanine. Here the CDR3 DNA is all that survives: 42 bases in frame from base 1. Source material: liver tumor tissue from sampling region 4. The label giving this sample's cell subset or site can be read as: tumor region T4, right-lateral pole. The rearranged segments are TRBV6-1 and TRBJ2-2; TRBD2 is perhaps the D gene, given 5 matching bases. The origin of this receptor is a woman aged 60-75 years with primary liver carcinoma and hepatitis B virus infection. The base sequence is TGTGCCAGCGGTGAACTGTTCTTGAGGGAGGAGCTGTTTTTT. It encodes CASGELFLREELFF.